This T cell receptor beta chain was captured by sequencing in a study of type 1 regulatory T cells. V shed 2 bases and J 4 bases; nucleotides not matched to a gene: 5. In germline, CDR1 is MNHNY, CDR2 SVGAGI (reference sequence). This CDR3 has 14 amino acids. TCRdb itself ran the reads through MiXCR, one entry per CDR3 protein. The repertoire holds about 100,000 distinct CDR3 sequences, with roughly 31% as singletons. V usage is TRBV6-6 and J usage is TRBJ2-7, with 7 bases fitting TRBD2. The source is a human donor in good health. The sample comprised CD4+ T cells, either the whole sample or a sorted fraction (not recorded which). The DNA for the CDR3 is TGTGCCAGCAGTTACGCGGGAGATGCTTACGAGCAGTACTTC. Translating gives CASSYAGDAYEQYF.